This record covers a single T cell receptor (beta chain). What it binds is not known. The source of the sample is a study of CD4 T cell repertoires in COVID-19. Study overall: Relabeled CFSE-low cells, IL-2-expanded for around nine days, met spikes from other coronaviruses.

Germline V lookup: CDR1 MNHEY, CDR2 SVGAGI. CDR3 size: 12 residues. Germline trimming cut 5 bases from V and 7 bases from J; bases unmatched to any gene: 2. Study results and caveats: Several top expanded SARS-CoV-2-reactive clonotypes were shared by two or three memory subsets. Between about 6.5 and 27% of SARS-CoV-2 clonotypes also appeared in SARS-CoV and/or HKU1 spike cultures.

Measured with immunoSEQ multiplex PCR; TCRdb has only the in-frame clones, and not every one. The data show about 24,000 clones, with about 93% seen just once and about 0.7% held by the top ten. No culture step preceded sequencing of the ex vivo isolated memory T cells. Source: circulating follicular helper CD4+ T cells (cTfh) from blood, taken before the COVID-19 pandemic. The receptor comes from a human donor who had COVID-19. V is TRBV6-5 and J is TRBJ1-1; the match to TRBD1 covers 9 bases. The CDR3 protein is CASSPGQGEAFF. CDR3 DNA sequence: TGTGCCAGCAGTCCGGGACAGGGTGAAGCTTTCTTT.